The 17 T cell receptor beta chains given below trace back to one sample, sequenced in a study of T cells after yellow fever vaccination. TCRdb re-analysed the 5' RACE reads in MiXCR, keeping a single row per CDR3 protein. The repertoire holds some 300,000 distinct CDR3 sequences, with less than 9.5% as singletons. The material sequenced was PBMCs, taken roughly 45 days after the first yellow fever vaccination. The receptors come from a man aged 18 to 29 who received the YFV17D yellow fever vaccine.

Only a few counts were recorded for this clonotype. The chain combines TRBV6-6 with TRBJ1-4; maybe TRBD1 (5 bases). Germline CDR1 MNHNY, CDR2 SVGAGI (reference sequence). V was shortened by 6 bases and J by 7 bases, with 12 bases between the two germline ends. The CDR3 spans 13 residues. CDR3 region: CASRGTGIEKLFF. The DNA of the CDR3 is TGTGCCAGCAGAGGGACGGGGATTGAAAAACTGTTTTTT.

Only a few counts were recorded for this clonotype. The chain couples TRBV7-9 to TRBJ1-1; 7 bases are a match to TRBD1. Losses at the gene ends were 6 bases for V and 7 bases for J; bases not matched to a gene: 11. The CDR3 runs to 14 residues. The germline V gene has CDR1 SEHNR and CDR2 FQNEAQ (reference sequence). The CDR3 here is CASSRGQLPYEAFF. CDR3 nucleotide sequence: TGTGCCAGCAGTAGGGGGCAGCTACCCTATGAAGCTTTCTTT.

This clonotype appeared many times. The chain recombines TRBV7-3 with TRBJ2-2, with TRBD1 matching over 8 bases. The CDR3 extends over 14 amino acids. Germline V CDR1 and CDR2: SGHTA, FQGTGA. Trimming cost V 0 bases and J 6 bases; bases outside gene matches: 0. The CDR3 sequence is CASSLTGQAGELFF. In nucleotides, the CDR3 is TGTGCCAGCAGCTTAACGGGACAGGCCGGGGAGCTGTTTTTT. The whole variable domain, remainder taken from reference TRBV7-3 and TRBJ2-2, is GAGVSQTPSNKVTEKGKYVELRCDPISGHTALYWYRQSLGQGPEFLIYFQGTGAADDSGLPNDRFFAVRPEGSVSTLKIQRTERGDSAVYLCASSLTGQAGELFFGEGSRLTVL.

CDR3 loop: CAREERGTAFF. CDR3 in DNA: TGTGCCAGAGAGGAGAGGGGTACAGCTTTCTTT. The chain combines TRBV11-2 with TRBJ1-1; D possibly corresponds to TRBD1 (5 bases). This CDR3 is built from 11 residues. The V end was cut by 9 bases, the J end by 10 bases, with 15 bases between. The V gene's germline CDR1 is SGHAT and CDR2 FQNNGV.

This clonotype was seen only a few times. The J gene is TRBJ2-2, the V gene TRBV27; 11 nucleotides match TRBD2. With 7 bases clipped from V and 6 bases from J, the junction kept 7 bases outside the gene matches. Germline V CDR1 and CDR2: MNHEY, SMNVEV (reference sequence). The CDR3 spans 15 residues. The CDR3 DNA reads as TGTGCCAGCACCCTAGCGGGGGGCTTTTCCGGGGAGCTGTTTTTT. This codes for CASTLAGGFSGELFF.

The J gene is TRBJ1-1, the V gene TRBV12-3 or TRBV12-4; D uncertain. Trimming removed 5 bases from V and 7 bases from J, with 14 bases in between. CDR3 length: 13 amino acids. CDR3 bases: TGTGCCAGCAGTCCGGAGGGATCTAATGAAGCTTTCTTT. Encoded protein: CASSPEGSNEAFF.

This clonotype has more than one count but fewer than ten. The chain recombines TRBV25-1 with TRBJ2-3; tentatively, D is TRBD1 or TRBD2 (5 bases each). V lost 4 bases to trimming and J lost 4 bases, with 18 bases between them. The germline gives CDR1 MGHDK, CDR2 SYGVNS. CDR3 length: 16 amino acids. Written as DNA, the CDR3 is TGTGCCAGCAGTGGGGGGATTCGTAGAATCGCAGATACGCAGTATTTT. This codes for CASSGGIRRIADTQYF.

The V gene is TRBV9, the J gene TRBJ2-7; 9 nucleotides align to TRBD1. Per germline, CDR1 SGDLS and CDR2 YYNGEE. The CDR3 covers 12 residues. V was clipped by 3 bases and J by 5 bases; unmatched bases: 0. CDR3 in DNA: TGTGCCAGCAGCGGACAGGGGGACGAGCAGTACTTC. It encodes CASSGQGDEQYF. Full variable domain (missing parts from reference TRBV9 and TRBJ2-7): DSGVTQTPKHLITATGQRVTLRCSPRSGDLSVYWYQQSLDQGLQFLIQYYNGEERAKGNILERFSAQQFPDLHSELNLSSLELGDSALYFCASSGQGDEQYFGPGTRLTVT.

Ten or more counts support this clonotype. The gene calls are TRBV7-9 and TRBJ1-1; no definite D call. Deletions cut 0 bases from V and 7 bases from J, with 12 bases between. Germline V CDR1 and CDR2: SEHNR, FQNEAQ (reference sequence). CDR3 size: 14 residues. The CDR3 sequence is CASSLASGRFEAFF. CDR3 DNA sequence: TGTGCCAGCAGCTTAGCTAGCGGGAGGTTTGAAGCTTTCTTT.

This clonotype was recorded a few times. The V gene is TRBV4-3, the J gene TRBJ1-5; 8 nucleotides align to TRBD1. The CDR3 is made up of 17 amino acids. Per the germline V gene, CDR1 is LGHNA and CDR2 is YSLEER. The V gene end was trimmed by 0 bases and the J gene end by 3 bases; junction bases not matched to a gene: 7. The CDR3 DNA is TGCGCCAGCAGCCAAGATGCCCTGGACAGGGACAATCAGCCCCAGCATTTT. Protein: CASSQDALDRDNQPQHF.

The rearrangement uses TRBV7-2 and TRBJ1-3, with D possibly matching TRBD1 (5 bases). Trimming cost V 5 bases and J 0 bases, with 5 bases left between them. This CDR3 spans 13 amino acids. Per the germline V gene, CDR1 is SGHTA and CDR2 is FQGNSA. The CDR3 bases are TGTGCCAGCAGCACAGGCTCTGGAAACACCATATATTTT. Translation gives CASSTGSGNTIYF.

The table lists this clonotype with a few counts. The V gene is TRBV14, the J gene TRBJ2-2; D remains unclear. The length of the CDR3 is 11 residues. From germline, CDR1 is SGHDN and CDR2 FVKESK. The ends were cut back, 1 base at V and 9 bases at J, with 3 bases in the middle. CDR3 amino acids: CASSQGWELFF. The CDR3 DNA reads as TGTGCCAGCAGCCAAGGGTGGGAGCTGTTTTTT.

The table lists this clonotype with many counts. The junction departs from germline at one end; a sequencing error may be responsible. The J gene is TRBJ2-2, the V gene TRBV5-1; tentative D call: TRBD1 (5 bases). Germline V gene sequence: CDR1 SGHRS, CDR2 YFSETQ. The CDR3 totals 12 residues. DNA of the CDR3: TGTGCCAGCAGCCTAGGGGCCGGGGAGCTGTTTTTT. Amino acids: CASSLGAGELFF.

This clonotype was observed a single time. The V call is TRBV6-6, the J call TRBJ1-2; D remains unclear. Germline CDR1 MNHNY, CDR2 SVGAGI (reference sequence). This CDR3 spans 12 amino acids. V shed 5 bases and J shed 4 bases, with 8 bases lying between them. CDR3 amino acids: CASSRTGYGYTF. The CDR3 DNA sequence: TGTGCCAGCAGTAGGACGGGCTATGGCTACACCTTC.

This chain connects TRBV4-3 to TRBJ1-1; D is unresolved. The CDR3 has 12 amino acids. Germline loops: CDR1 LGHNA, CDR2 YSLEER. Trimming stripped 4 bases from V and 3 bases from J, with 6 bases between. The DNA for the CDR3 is TGCGCCAGCAGCCGACGGGACACTGAAGCTTTCTTT. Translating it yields CASSRRDTEAFF.

CDR3 nucleotides: TGTGCCAGCAGCCCCCAGACTGGCACCCAGTACTTC. It encodes CASSPQTGTQYF. The chain employs TRBV6-2 or TRBV6-3 and TRBJ2-5; D unresolved. V lost 6 bases to trimming and J lost 8 bases, with 13 bases between them. CDR3 length: 12 residues. CDR1 is MNHEY and CDR2 is SVGEGT in the germline V gene.

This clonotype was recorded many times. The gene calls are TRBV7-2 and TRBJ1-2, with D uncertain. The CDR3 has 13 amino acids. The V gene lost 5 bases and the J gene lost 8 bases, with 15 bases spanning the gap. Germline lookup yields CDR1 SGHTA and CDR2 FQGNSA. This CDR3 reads CASSPRRDAGYTF. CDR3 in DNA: TGTGCCAGCAGCCCCCGGCGTGACGCGGGCTACACCTTC.